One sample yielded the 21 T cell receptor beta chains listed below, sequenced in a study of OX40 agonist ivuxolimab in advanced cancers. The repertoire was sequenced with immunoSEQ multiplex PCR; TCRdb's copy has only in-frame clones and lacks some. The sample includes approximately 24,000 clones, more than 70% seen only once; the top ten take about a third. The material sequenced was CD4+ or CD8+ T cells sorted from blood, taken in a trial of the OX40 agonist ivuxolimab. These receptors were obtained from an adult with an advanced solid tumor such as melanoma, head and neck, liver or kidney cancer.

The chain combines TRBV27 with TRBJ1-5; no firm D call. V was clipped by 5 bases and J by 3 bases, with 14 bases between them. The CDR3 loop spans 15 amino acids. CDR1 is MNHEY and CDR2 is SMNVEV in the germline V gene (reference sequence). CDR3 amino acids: CASSPRPLLNQPQHF. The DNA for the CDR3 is TGTGCCAGCAGTCCCCGGCCGCTACTCAATCAGCCCCAGCATTTT.

The CDR3 DNA is TGCAGCGTTGAATCCCGGGACAGGGAAATAGATACGCAGTATTTT. Translating gives CSVESRDREIDTQYF. The chain carries TRBV29-1 and TRBJ2-3; 9 bases fit TRBD1. V trimming: 2 bases; J trimming: 5 bases; junction bases outside the gene matches: 8. The CDR3 has 15 amino acids. Germline assignment: CDR1 SQVTM and CDR2 ANQGSEA.

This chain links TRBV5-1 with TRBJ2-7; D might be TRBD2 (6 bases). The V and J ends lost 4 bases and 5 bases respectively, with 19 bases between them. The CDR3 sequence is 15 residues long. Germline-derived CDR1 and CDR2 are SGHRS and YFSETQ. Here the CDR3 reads CASSPSNGGWNEQYF. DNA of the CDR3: TGCGCCAGCAGCCCCTCAAACGGGGGTTGGAACGAGCAGTACTTC. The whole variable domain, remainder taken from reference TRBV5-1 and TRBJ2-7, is KAGVTQTPRYLIKTRGQQVTLSCSPISGHRSVSWYQQTPGQGLQFLFEYFSETQRNKGNFPGRFSGRQFSNSRSEMNVSTLELGDSALYLCASSPSNGGWNEQYFGPGTRLTVT.

Here the CDR3 DNA reads TGTGCCAGCAGCGGTGGACGGTACTCCTACGAGCAGTACTTC. As protein: CASSGGRYSYEQYF. V gene TRBV5-6 combines with J gene TRBJ2-7; no firm D call. V lost 4 bases to trimming and J lost 0 bases, with 11 bases between them. The CDR3 extends over 14 amino acids. Germline V gene lookup returns CDR1 SGHDT and CDR2 YYEEEE. Full variable domain (rest looked up from reference TRBV5-6 and TRBJ2-7): DAGVTQSPTHLIKTRGQQVTLRCSPKSGHDTVSWYQQALGQGPQFIFQYYEEEERQRGNFPDRFSGHQFPNYSSELNVNALLLGDSALYLCASSGGRYSYEQYFGPGTRLTVT.

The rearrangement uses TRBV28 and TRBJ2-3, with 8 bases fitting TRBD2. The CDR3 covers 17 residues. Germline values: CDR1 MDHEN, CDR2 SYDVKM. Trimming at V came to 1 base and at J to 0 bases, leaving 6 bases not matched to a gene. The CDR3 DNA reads TGTGCCAGCAGTTTATTCGGCGCTAGCGGGAGCACAGATACGCAGTATTTT. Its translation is CASSLFGASGSTDTQYF.

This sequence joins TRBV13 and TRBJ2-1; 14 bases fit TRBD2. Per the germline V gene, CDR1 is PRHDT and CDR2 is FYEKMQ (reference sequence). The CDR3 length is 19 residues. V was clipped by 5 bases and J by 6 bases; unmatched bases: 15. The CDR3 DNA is TGTGCCAGCAGCCCCCGGACTAGCGGGGGGACACCCACCGGCAATGAGCAGTTCTTC. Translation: CASSPRTSGGTPTGNEQFF.

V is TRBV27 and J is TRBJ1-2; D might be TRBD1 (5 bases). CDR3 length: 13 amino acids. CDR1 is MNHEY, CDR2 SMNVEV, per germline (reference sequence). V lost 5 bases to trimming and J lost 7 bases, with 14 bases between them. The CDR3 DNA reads TGTGCCAGCAGTCTCTCAACGGGGCGTGGCTACACCTTC. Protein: CASSLSTGRGYTF.

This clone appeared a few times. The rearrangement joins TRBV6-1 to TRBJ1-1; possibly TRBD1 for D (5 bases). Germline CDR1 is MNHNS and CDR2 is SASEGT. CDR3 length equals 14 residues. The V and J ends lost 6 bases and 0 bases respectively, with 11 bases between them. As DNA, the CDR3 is TGTGCCAGCAGCCGACAGCTCCTGAACACTGAAGCTTTCTTT. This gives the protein CASSRQLLNTEAFF.

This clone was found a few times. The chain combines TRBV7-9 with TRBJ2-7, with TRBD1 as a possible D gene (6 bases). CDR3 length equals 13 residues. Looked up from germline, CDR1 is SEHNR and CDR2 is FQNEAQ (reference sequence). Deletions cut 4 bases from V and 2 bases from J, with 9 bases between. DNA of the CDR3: TGTGCCAGCAGCTCCAGGGACACCTACGAGCAGTACTTC. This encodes CASSSRDTYEQYF.

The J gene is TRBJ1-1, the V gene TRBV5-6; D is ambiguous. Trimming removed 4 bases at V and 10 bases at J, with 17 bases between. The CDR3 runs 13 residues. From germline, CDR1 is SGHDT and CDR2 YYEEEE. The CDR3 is CASSPGAFAGAFF. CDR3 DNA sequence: TGTGCCAGCAGCCCAGGAGCCTTTGCGGGAGCTTTCTTT.

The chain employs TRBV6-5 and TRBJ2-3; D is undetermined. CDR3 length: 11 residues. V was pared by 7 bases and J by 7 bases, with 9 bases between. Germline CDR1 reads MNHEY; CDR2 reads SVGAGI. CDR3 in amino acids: CASISWYTQYF. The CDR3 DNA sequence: TGTGCCAGCATTTCGTGGTATACGCAGTATTTT.

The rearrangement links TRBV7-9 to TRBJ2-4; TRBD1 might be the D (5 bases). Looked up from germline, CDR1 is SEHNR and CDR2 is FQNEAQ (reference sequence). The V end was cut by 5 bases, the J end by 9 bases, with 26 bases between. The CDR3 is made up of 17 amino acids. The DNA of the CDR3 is TGTGCCAGCAGCCCAGCTCCTTCCGGACACCTAACGGGCATTCAGTACTTC. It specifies CASSPAPSGHLTGIQYF.

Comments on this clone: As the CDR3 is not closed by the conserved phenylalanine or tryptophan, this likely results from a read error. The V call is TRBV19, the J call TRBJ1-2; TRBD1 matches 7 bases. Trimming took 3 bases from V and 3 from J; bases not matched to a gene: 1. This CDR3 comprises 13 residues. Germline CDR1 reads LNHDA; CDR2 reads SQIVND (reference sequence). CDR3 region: CASSIGTDYGYTL. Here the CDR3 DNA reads TGTGCCAGTAGTATCGGGACAGACTATGGCTACACCCTC.

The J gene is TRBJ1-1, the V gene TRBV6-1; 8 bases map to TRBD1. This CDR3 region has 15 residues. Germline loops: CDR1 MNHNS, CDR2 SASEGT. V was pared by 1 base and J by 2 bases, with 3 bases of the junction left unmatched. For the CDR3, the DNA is TGTGCCAGCAGTGAAGGGGCAGGGGGCAACACTGAAGCTTTCTTT. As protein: CASSEGAGGNTEAFF.

The CDR3, as DNA: TGTGCCAGCAGCTTAGACCTTGAAGCTTTCTTT. This translates into CASSLDLEAFF. The chain combines TRBV7-9 with TRBJ1-1; D not resolved. Between the trimmed V and J ends, which lost 1 base and 7 bases, there was a span of 4 bases. The CDR3 is 11 residues long. CDR1 and CDR2 (germline): SEHNR, FQNEAQ (reference sequence). The full variable domain, in which reference TRBV7-9 and TRBJ1-1 provide the parts outside the CDR3, is DTGVSQNPRHKITKRGQNVTFRCDPISEHNRLYWYRQTLGQGPEFLTYFQNEAQLEKSRLLSDRFSAERPKGSFSTLEIQRTEQGDSAMYLCASSLDLEAFFGQGTRLTVV.

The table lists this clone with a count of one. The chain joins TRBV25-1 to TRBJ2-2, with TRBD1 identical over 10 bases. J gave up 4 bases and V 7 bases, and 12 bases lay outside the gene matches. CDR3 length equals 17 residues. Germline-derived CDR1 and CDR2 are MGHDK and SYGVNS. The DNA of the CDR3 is TGTGCCAGCAATCTCATAGCGGGACAGGGGACCACCGGGGAGCTGTTTTTT. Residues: CASNLIAGQGTTGELFF.

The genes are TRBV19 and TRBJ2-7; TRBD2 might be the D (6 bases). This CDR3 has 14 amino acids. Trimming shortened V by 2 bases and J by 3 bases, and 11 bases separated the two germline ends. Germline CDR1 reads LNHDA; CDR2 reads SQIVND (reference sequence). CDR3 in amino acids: CASSIWGGGYEQYF. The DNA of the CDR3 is TGTGCCAGTAGTATATGGGGAGGAGGCTACGAGCAGTACTTC.

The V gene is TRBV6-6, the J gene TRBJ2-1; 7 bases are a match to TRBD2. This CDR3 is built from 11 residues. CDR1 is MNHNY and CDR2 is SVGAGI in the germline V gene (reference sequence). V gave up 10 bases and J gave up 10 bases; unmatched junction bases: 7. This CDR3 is CATLLAAEQFF. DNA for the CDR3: TGTGCCACACTCCTAGCGGCCGAGCAGTTCTTC.

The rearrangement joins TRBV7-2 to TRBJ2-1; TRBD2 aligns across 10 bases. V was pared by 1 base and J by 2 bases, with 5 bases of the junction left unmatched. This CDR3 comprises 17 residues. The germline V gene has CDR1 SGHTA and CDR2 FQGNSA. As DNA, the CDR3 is TGTGCCAGCAGCTTAGAACTAGCGGGGAGCCCCTACAATGAGCAGTTCTTC. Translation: CASSLELAGSPYNEQFF.

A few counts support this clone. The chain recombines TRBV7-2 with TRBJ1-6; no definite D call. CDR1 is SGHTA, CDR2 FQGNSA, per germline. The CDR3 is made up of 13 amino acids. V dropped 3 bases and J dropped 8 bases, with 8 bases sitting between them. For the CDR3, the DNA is TGTGCCAGCAGCTTCCTCAATTATTCACCCCTCCACTTT. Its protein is CASSFLNYSPLHF.

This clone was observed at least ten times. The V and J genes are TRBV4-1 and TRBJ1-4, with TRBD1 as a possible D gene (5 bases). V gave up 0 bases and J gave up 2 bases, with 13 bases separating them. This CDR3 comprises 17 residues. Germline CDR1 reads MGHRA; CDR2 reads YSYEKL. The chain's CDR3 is CASSQEEGTITNEKLFF. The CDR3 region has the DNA TGCGCCAGCAGCCAAGAGGAGGGGACGATCACTAATGAAAAACTGTTTTTT.